The 31 T cell receptor beta chains given below trace back to one sample, sequenced in a study of molecular identifiers for immune sequencing clone quantification. Each CDR3 protein is one row after TCRdb ran MiXCR on the PCR reads. Of over 600,000 distinct CDR3 sequences in the sample, just under 20% were seen once. Sequenced sample: naive CD8+ T cells from blood, with Jurkat cell RNA spiked in. Subset here: FACS-sorted CD8+CD4-CCR7+CD45RA+ naive T cells. These receptors all stem from a human donor in good health. Some libraries in this study had Jurkat cell RNA spiked in.

There are many counts of this clonotype. The chain employs TRBV30 and TRBJ2-7; D call uncertain. The ends were cut back, 2 bases at V and 0 bases at J, with 11 bases in the middle. Germline CDR1 GTSNPN, CDR2 SVGIG (reference sequence). The CDR3 is made up of 14 amino acids. CDR3 loop: CAWSSDRSSYEQYF. The CDR3 nucleotides read TGTGCCTGGAGTAGCGATCGGAGCTCCTACGAGCAGTACTTC.

In its sample, this clonotype was seen many times. The rearrangement uses TRBV4-3 and TRBJ1-1, with unresolved D. V lost 1 base and J lost 0, with 18 bases in between. CDR1 and CDR2 (germline): LGHNA, YSLEER. The CDR3 runs 18 residues. CDR3 residues: CASSQAPVSTDMNTEAFF. In DNA, the CDR3 is TGCGCCAGCAGCCAAGCCCCAGTGTCTACAGACATGAACACTGAAGCTTTCTTT.

The rearrangement joins TRBV6-5 to TRBJ2-1; D possibly corresponds to TRBD2 (7 bases). The germline CDR1 and CDR2 sequences are MNHEY and SVGAGI. The CDR3 has 17 residues. Trimming stripped 6 bases from V and 7 bases from J, with 25 bases between. The CDR3 spells CASSSNVGGATGNEQFF. DNA of the CDR3: TGTGCCAGCAGCTCAAACGTGGGGGGGGCCACGGGGAATGAGCAGTTCTTC.

This clonotype was picked up many times. Written as DNA, the CDR3 is TGCAGCGTTTTTGGGACAGGGGCGGGCGAGCAGTACTTC. Its translation: CSVFGTGAGEQYF. The gene calls are TRBV29-1 and TRBJ2-7; TRBD1 aligns across 10 bases. The CDR3 is 13 residues long. V dropped 5 bases and J dropped 6; count of bases not matched to a gene: 7. The germline V gene has CDR1 SQVTM and CDR2 ANQGSEA.

This clonotype appeared many times. This rearrangement joins TRBV10-3 to TRBJ2-5; D is undetermined. CDR1 and CDR2 (germline): ENHRY, SYGVKD. Trimming removed 4 bases at V and 2 bases at J, with 8 bases between. CDR3 length: 13 amino acids. CDR3 nucleotide sequence: TGTGCCATCAGTGGAGGCTTACAAGAGACCCAGTACTTC. Translated: CAISGGLQETQYF.

The CDR3, as DNA: TGTGCTAGTGGTGTGACCGGGACTGAAGAAGAGACCCAGTACTTC. Protein product: CASGVTGTEEETQYF. The chain couples TRBV12-5 to TRBJ2-5; tentatively, D is TRBD2 (6 bases). The CDR3 length is 15 residues. V gave up 5 bases and J gave up 3 bases, with 16 bases separating them. The germline V gene encodes CDR1 LGHNT and CDR2 FRNRAP.

This clonotype has a handful of counts. This chain joins TRBV27 and TRBJ2-7, with TRBD1 matching over 8 bases. Germline V gene lookup returns CDR1 MNHEY and CDR2 SMNVEV (reference sequence). The CDR3 is 14 residues long. V was pared by 6 bases and J by 5 bases, with 9 bases of the junction left unmatched. The CDR3 bases are TGTGCCAGCAGCCCCAGGGACAGGAGGCACGAGCAGTACTTC. This gives the protein CASSPRDRRHEQYF.

V is TRBV27 and J is TRBJ1-1; D is unclear. The germline gives CDR1 MNHEY, CDR2 SMNVEV (reference sequence). CDR3 size: 14 residues. Trimming removed 3 bases at V and 3 bases at J, with 11 bases between. CDR3 sequence (DNA): TGTGCCAGCAGTTTGATCGGATACGACACTGAAGCTTTCTTT. It translates to CASSLIGYDTEAFF.

This clonotype was seen more than once but under ten times. The V gene is TRBV12-3 or TRBV12-4, the J gene TRBJ2-1, with a possible D match to TRBD2 (5 bases). The V and J ends lost 1 base and 8 bases respectively, with 24 bases between them. There are 18 residues in the CDR3. DNA of the CDR3: TGTGCCAGCAGTTTAGTGTTTGGTAGGACGGCGAGCGGCGATGAGCAGTTCTTC. This codes for CASSLVFGRTASGDEQFF.

This clonotype was recorded at least ten times. The rearrangement uses TRBV6-5 and TRBJ1-3, with a possible D match to TRBD1 (5 bases). V was trimmed by 2 bases and J by 0 bases, leaving 14 bases between them. The CDR3 covers 17 residues. Germline V gene sequence: CDR1 MNHEY, CDR2 SVGAGI. The CDR3 is CASSYRGTGSSGNTIYF. In DNA form, the CDR3 reads TGTGCCAGCAGTTACCGGGGGACGGGTAGCTCTGGAAACACCATATATTTT.

The chain joins TRBV11-2 to TRBJ2-1; possibly TRBD1 for D (6 bases). The CDR3 extends over 16 amino acids. V lost 5 bases and J 0 bases, leaving 14 bases between the germline ends. Germline loops: CDR1 SGHAT, CDR2 FQNNGV. The CDR3 here is CASSDNRVRSYNEQFF. In DNA, the CDR3 is TGTGCCAGCAGCGACAACAGGGTACGCTCCTACAATGAGCAGTTCTTC. Drawing the rest from reference TRBV11-2 and TRBJ2-1, the complete variable domain is EAGVAQSPRYKIIEKRQSVAFWCNPISGHATLYWYQQILGQGPKLLIQFQNNGVVDDSQLPKDRFSAERLKGVDSTLKIQPAKLEDSAVYLCASSDNRVRSYNEQFFGPGTRLTVL.

This clonotype turned up a few times. The rearrangement joins TRBV9 to TRBJ1-1, with a possible D match to TRBD1 (5 bases). V was cut by 0 bases and J by 5 bases, with 11 bases left in between. The CDR3 totals 14 residues. The germline gives CDR1 SGDLS, CDR2 YYNGEE. CDR3 in amino acids: CASSVGGTGTEAFF. In DNA form, the CDR3 reads TGTGCCAGCAGCGTAGGGGGGACGGGGACTGAAGCTTTCTTT.

The sample holds many counts of this clonotype. This chain joins TRBV4-3 and TRBJ2-3; D unresolved. The germline V and J ends were trimmed by 0 bases and 1 base, with 2 bases remaining between them. CDR3 size: 13 residues. Germline loops: CDR1 LGHNA, CDR2 YSLEER. The DNA of the CDR3 is TGCGCCAGCAGCCAAGATGGCACAGATACGCAGTATTTT. Encoded protein: CASSQDGTDTQYF.

This clonotype was picked up a small number of times. V is TRBV4-1 and J is TRBJ2-7; TRBD1 aligns across 8 bases. CDR3 length: 14 residues. The germline V gene has CDR1 MGHRA and CDR2 YSYEKL. V was clipped by 1 base and J by 6 bases; unmatched bases: 5. Here the CDR3 reads CASSQGTGRGEQYF. The CDR3 DNA sequence: TGCGCCAGCAGCCAAGGGACAGGGAGAGGCGAGCAGTACTTC.

This clonotype was seen at least ten times. The chain carries TRBV7-9 and TRBJ2-7, with TRBD1 identical over 8 bases. Losses at the gene ends were 4 bases for V and 2 bases for J; bases not matched to a gene: 4. The CDR3 is 14 amino acids. Germline assignment: CDR1 SEHNR and CDR2 FQNEAQ (reference sequence). As DNA, the CDR3 is TGTGCCAGCAGCTCGAAGACAGGGGCCTACGAGCAGTACTTC. The encoded protein is CASSSKTGAYEQYF.

In regard to this clonotype: Being one base from a much bigger clone, this may be a read error. For the CDR3, the DNA is TGCGCCAGCAGCCTGGAGGACAGGGCGTCCTACAATGAGCAGTTCTTC. It translates to CASSLEDRASYNEQFF. The rearrangement links TRBV4-3 to TRBJ2-1, with 8 nucleotides matching TRBD1. Germline V lookup: CDR1 LGHNA, CDR2 YSLEER. The CDR3 loop spans 16 amino acids. The ends lost 4 bases at V and 1 base at J; junction bases unmatched: 6.

This clonotype appeared many times. The rearrangement joins TRBV7-2 to TRBJ2-7; possibly TRBD1 for D (5 bases). The CDR3 has 15 residues. V lost 5 bases to trimming and J lost 2 bases, with 16 bases between them. Germline CDR1 and CDR2: SGHTA and FQGNSA. The CDR3 sequence: CASSGPTDSPYEQYF. CDR3 DNA sequence: TGTGCCAGCAGCGGCCCTACCGACAGCCCCTACGAGCAGTACTTC.

This clonotype has only a few counts. The V and J genes are TRBV3-1 and TRBJ2-5, with D hard to call. Germline CDR1 LGHDT, CDR2 YNNKEL (reference sequence). CDR3 size: 15 residues. The V and J ends lost 4 bases and 0 bases respectively, with 12 bases between them. In DNA, the CDR3 is TGTGCCAGCAGCCCCGAGGCACTATACCAAGAGACCCAGTACTTC. Translation gives CASSPEALYQETQYF.

The chain uses TRBV7-2 and TRBJ1-5; TRBD1 might be the D (6 bases). Germline CDR1 and CDR2: SGHTA and FQGNSA. Trimming pared 1 base from V and 7 bases from J, leaving 14 bases between. The CDR3 contains 15 residues. The CDR3 DNA reads TGTGCCAGCAGCTTAGATCCGGGGGCCGGGCAGCCCCAGCATTTT. Its translation: CASSLDPGAGQPQHF.

There are many counts of this clonotype. This chain links TRBV27 with TRBJ2-3; 10 bases agree with TRBD2. Germline-derived CDR1 and CDR2 are MNHEY and SMNVEV (reference sequence). The CDR3 extends over 15 amino acids. Trimming at V came to 0 bases and at J to 7 bases, leaving 4 bases not matched to a gene. CDR3: CASSLSGTSANTQYF. CDR3 coding DNA: TGTGCCAGCAGTTTATCCGGGACTAGCGCAAATACGCAGTATTTT.

The chain links TRBV6-5 to TRBJ2-5; D might be TRBD1 (5 bases). The germline CDR1 and CDR2 sequences are MNHEY and SVGAGI. There are 14 residues in the CDR3. Trimming left V 3 bases short and J 9 bases short, with 17 bases between. The CDR3 DNA sequence: TGTGCCAGCAGTTATGGGGCAGGGCGCGAGGCCCAGTACTTC. Its translation: CASSYGAGREAQYF.

Regarding this clonotype: It may be a read error: a sequence one base away is much more abundant. The genes are TRBV12-3 or TRBV12-4 and TRBJ1-4; TRBD1 matches at 12 bases. The CDR3 covers 16 residues. Germline trimming cut 5 bases from V and 7 bases from J; bases unmatched to any gene: 8. The DNA for the CDR3 is TGTGCCAGCAGTCACTGGGACAGGGGGCGAGGTGAAAAACTGTTTTTT. Protein sequence: CASSHWDRGRGEKLFF.

This clonotype was detected many times. The chain uses TRBV19 and TRBJ1-2; D is unclear. Trimming left V 7 bases short and J 0 bases short, with 9 bases between. The germline gives CDR1 LNHDA, CDR2 SQIVND (reference sequence). The CDR3 contains 13 residues. DNA for the CDR3: TGTGCCAGTACTGGCGGGACTAACTATGGCTACACCTTC. Translation: CASTGGTNYGYTF.

The V call is TRBV21-1, the J call TRBJ2-3. TRBV21-1 is flagged as a pseudogene. The CDR3 has 16 amino acids. The CDR3 DNA reads TGTGCCAGCCAGCTAGCGCTTAGCGGGGGCACAGATACGCAGTATTTT. Protein sequence: CASQLALSGGTDTQYF.

This clonotype was observed at least ten times. This sequence joins TRBV7-9 and TRBJ2-1; D may be TRBD1 (6 bases). V was cut by 3 bases and J by 8 bases, with 14 bases left in between. The CDR3 has 14 amino acids. Germline CDR1 is SEHNR and CDR2 is FQNEAQ (reference sequence). The DNA for the CDR3 is TGTGCCAGCAGCTTTCTCACAGGGTTCGATGAGCAGTTCTTC. Encoded protein: CASSFLTGFDEQFF.

To note about this clonotype: One base away lies a much larger clone, so this may be a sequencing read error. This sequence joins TRBV3-1 and TRBJ1-1; D uncertain. CDR1 and CDR2 from the germline V gene are LGHDT and YNNKEL (reference sequence). The germline V and J ends were trimmed by 7 bases and 3 bases, with 9 bases remaining between them. The CDR3 length is 12 residues. CDR3 nucleotides: TGTGCCAGCATCGGGAGGGACACTGAAGCTTTCTTT. Its protein is CASIGRDTEAFF.

The chain combines TRBV6-5 with TRBJ2-2; D unclear. V gave up 0 bases and J gave up 2 bases, with 7 bases separating them. Looked up from germline, CDR1 is MNHEY and CDR2 is SVGAGI. This CDR3 has 15 amino acids. The CDR3 spells CASSYSGLNTGELFF. CDR3 nucleotides: TGTGCCAGCAGTTACTCAGGGCTCAACACCGGGGAGCTGTTTTTT.

Comments on this clonotype: A much larger clonotype is one base distant, so this may be a read error. The chain combines TRBV11-2 with TRBJ2-3, with D possibly called TRBD1 or TRBD2 (6 bases each). V was shortened by 0 bases and J by 1 base, with 17 bases between the two germline ends. The CDR3 is made up of 18 amino acids. Germline CDR1 is SGHAT and CDR2 is FQNNGV. CDR3: CASSLDAGGTRGTDTQYF. The CDR3 DNA sequence: TGTGCCAGCAGCTTAGATGCTGGCGGGACAAGAGGCACAGATACGCAGTATTTT.

This clonotype has a handful of counts. The chain joins TRBV6-1 to TRBJ1-5; D is unclear. The CDR3 sequence is 14 residues long. V was trimmed by 2 bases and J by 6 bases, leaving 11 bases between them. Per the germline V gene, CDR1 is MNHNS and CDR2 is SASEGT. The chain's CDR3 is CASSEWEGGQPQHF. The CDR3 DNA reads as TGTGCCAGCAGTGAATGGGAGGGAGGTCAGCCCCAGCATTTT.

Points on this clonotype: A single base separates this from a much larger clone, so it may be a read error. V is TRBV20-1 and J is TRBJ1-5, with a tentative D call TRBD1 (5 bases). V dropped 3 bases and J dropped 9 bases, with 21 bases sitting between them. CDR3 length: 15 amino acids. The germline V gene encodes CDR1 DFQATT and CDR2 SNEGSKA (reference sequence). The CDR3 coding sequence is TGCAGTGCTAGTCCCACAGGAGGCCTAGGGCGGCCCCAGCATTTT. Translating gives CSASPTGGLGRPQHF.

In this sample, this clonotype turned up many times. The chain recombines TRBV12-3 or TRBV12-4 with TRBJ2-3; D may be TRBD1 (5 bases). The CDR3 loop spans 14 amino acids. Trimming left V 3 bases short and J 4 bases short, with 11 bases between. As DNA, the CDR3 is TGTGCCAGCAGTTTGGCAAGGGGTTCAGATACGCAGTATTTT. This encodes CASSLARGSDTQYF.